The 8 T cell receptor beta chains listed next were all sequenced from one sample in a study of blood T cell repertoires in COVID-19. Assay used: immunoSEQ multiplex PCR; TCRdb lists only in-frame clones, some missing. The sample yields about 150,000 clones, around three quarters seen once. The sample was peripheral blood. These receptors were taken from a man between 60 and 75 years old with acute or convalescent COVID-19.

The chain carries TRBV2 and TRBJ2-7, with a weak D call TRBD1 (5 bases). Deletions cut 6 bases from V and 2 bases from J, with 8 bases between. Germline V gives CDR1 SNHLY, CDR2 FYNNEI. The CDR3 has 12 amino acids. The chain's CDR3 is CASSRQTYEQYF. Written as DNA, the CDR3 is TGTGCCAGCAGCAGACAGACCTACGAGCAGTACTTC. Combining the CDR3 with reference TRBV2 and TRBJ2-7 gives the whole variable domain EPEVTQTPSHQVTQMGQEVILRCVPISNHLYFYWYRQILGQKVEFLVSFYNNEISEKSEIFDDQFSVERPDGSNFTLKIRSTKLEDSAMYFCASSRQTYEQYFGPGTRLTVT.

The rearrangement joins TRBV18 to TRBJ2-2; TRBD2 matches at 7 bases. This CDR3 has 16 residues. V was pared by 2 bases and J by 5 bases, with 8 bases of the junction left unmatched. Germline-derived CDR1 and CDR2 are KGHSH and LQKENI. The CDR3 loop reads CASSPAGDGATGELFF. The CDR3 nucleotides read TGTGCCAGCTCACCAGCGGGGGACGGGGCGACCGGGGAGCTGTTTTTT.

This clone was counted between two and nine times. The chain couples TRBV7-8 to TRBJ2-1, with a weak D call TRBD2 (6 bases). Germline V gene data show CDR1 as SGHVS and CDR2 as FQNEAQ. The CDR3 has 17 residues. The germline V and J ends were trimmed by 1 base and 5 bases, with 18 bases remaining between them. The CDR3 sequence: CASSLGRERSPHNEQFF. The CDR3 bases are TGTGCCAGCAGCTTAGGGAGGGAGCGTTCTCCCCACAATGAGCAGTTCTTC.

The chain carries TRBV5-1 and TRBJ2-1; 10 nucleotides agree with TRBD2. The CDR3 consists of 15 residues. Germline V CDR1 and CDR2: SGHRS, YFSETQ. V gave up 0 bases and J gave up 6 bases; unmatched junction bases: 3. CDR3 nucleotide sequence: TGCGCCAGCAGCTTGGGGCTAGCGGGAGCCAATGAGCAGTTCTTC. Residues: CASSLGLAGANEQFF.

The V and J genes are TRBV19 and TRBJ2-2; TRBD2 agrees at 9 bases. The CDR3 has 18 residues. J lost 4 bases, V lost 2 bases, and 11 bases had no gene match. Per germline, CDR1 LNHDA and CDR2 SQIVND (reference sequence). The CDR3 sequence is CASSIIGSAGGPTGELFF. The CDR3 nucleotides read TGTGCCAGTAGTATAATCGGGTCTGCGGGAGGGCCCACCGGGGAGCTGTTTTTT.

This chain joins TRBV30 and TRBJ1-4, with 12 bases identical to TRBD1. The ends lost 2 bases at V and 0 bases at J; junction bases unmatched: 7. The CDR3 length is 18 residues. Germline loops: CDR1 GTSNPN, CDR2 SVGIG (reference sequence). The CDR3 nucleotides are TGTGCCTGGAGTTCCCTGGGACAGGGGGCCTCAACTAATGAAAAACTGTTTTTT. As protein: CAWSSLGQGASTNEKLFF.

This clone was counted only a few times. The chain recombines TRBV7-6 with TRBJ2-5; D is unclear. Germline CDR1 SGHVS, CDR2 FNYEAQ. The CDR3 loop spans 13 amino acids. With 1 base removed from V and 4 bases from J, the gap between germline ends came to 7 bases. The CDR3 DNA reads TGTGCCAGCAGCTTAGGATTCGGAGAGACCCAGTACTTC. Its protein product is CASSLGFGETQYF.

The chain is built from TRBV5-6 and TRBJ2-1; 8 nucleotides line up with TRBD2. This CDR3 comprises 14 residues. Germline-derived CDR1 and CDR2 are SGHDT and YYEEEE. Trimming cost V 6 bases and J 6 bases; bases outside gene matches: 8. The CDR3 DNA follows: TGTGCCAGCACCGTTGGGCTAGCGGGCAATGAGCAGTTCTTC. Protein product: CASTVGLAGNEQFF.